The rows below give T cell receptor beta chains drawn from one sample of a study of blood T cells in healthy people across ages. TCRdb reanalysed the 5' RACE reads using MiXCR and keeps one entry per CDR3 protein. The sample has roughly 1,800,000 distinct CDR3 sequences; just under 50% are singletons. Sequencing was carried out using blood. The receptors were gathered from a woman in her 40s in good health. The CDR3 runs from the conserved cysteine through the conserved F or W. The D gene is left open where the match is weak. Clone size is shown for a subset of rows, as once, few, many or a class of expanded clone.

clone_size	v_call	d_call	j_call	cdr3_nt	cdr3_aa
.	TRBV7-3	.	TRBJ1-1	TGTGCCAGCAGCCTTCAATCTAACACTGAAGCTTTCTTT	CASSLQSNTEAFF
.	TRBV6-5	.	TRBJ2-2	TGTGCCACCGAGGGAACCGGGGAGCTGTTTTTT	CATEGTGELFF
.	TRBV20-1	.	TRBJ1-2	TGCAGTGCTAGAGATGAGGGAGACAGGCCCTATGGCTACACCTTC	CSARDEGDRPYGYTF
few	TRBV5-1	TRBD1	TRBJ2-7	TGCGCCAGCAGCCCCGGGACAGACCCTACCTACGAGCAGTACTTC	CASSPGTDPTYEQYF
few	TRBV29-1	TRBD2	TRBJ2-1	TGCAGCGTTGTCGGCGGGGGGGCCAATGAGCAGTTCTTC	CSVVGGGANEQFF
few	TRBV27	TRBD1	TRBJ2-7	TGTGCCAGCAGCCCAACAGGGGGGCCCTCCTACGAGCAGTACTTC	CASSPTGGPSYEQYF
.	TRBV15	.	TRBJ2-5	TGTGCCACCAGCGGAGATCTGAGCCCCTTAGTGGCGACCCAGTACTTC	CATSGDLSPLVATQYF
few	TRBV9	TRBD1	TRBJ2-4	TGTGCCAGCAGCGTAGTCCCAGGGGGCCAGGACATTCAGTACTTC	CASSVVPGGQDIQYF
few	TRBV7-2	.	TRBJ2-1	TGTGCCAGCAGCTTAGTCGGGGCGACGGATGAGCAGTTCTTC	CASSLVGATDEQFF
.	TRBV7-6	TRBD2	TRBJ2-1	TGTGCCAGCAGCTTAGCGGCCTTGTTCGCGGGGGTCAATGAGCAGTTCTTC	CASSLAALFAGVNEQFF
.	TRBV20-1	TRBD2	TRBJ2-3	TGCAGTGCTGTCATTTCGGGGCGGGGGGGCGCAGATACGCAGTATTTT	CSAVISGRGGADTQYF
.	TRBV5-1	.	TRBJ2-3	TGCGCCAGCAGCGTACAGGGAAACACAGATACGCAGTATTTT	CASSVQGNTDTQYF
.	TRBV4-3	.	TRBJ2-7	TGCGCCAGCAGCCAAGCTTCTGGGCGGGGGCCCCCCTACGAGCAGTACTTC	CASSQASGRGPPYEQYF
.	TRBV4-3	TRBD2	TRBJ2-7	TGCGCCAGCAGCCAAATTGTTCTAGCGGCTGAGCAGTACTTC	CASSQIVLAAEQYF
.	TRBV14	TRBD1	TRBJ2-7	TGTGCCAGCAGCCAAACAGGGGGCGTCCCCTACGAGCAGTACTTC	CASSQTGGVPYEQYF
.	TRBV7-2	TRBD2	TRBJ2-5	TGTGCCAGCAGCTTAGCGCGAGGGGCGGGGGGCCAAGAGACCCAGTACTTC	CASSLARGAGGQETQYF
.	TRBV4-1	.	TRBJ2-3	TGCGCCAGCAGCCAAGAACAGAAGGGGCCAGATACGCAGTATTTT	CASSQEQKGPDTQYF
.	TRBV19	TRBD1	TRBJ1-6	TGTGCCAGTACCCAGCTGGGGACAGGGAGTTCACCCCTCCACTTT	CASTQLGTGSSPLHF
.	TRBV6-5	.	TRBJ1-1	TGTGCCAGCAGTTCAGAGGGCATGAACACTGAAGCTTTCTTT	CASSSEGMNTEAFF
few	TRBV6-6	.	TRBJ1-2	TGTGCCAGCCGCAAGGGCGATAACTATGGCTACACCTTC	CASRKGDNYGYTF
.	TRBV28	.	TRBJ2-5	TGTGCCAGCAGTAGCCGGGGCTCCAAGGGAGAGACCCAGTACTTC	CASSSRGSKGETQYF
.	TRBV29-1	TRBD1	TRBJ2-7	TGCAGCGTGGACAGGACAGGGTCTGGGTACGAGCAGTACTTC	CSVDRTGSGYEQYF
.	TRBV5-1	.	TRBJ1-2	TGCGCCAGCAGCTTTGGGGCAGAAGAGGGCTATGGCTACACCTTC	CASSFGAEEGYGYTF
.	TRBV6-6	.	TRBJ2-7	TGTGCCAGCAGTGGGGATCCCTACGAGCAGTACTTC	CASSGDPYEQYF
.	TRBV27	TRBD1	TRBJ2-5	TGTGCCAGCAGCCTCGGACAGGGGCAAGGGACCCAGTACTTC	CASSLGQGQGTQYF
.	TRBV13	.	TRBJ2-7	TGTGCCAGCAGCTTAGGGTCTCCCTCCTACGAGCAGTACTTC	CASSLGSPSYEQYF
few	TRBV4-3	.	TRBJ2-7	TGCGCCAGCAGCCCGAGCTTGAAGGGTGCCTACGAGCAGTACTTC	CASSPSLKGAYEQYF
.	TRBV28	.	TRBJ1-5	TGTGCCAGCAAAAGGACAGCTAAACCGAATCAGCCCCAGCATTTT	CASKRTAKPNQPQHF
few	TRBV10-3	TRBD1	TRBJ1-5	TGTGCCATCAGGACAGGGAGCAATCAGCCCCAGCATTTT	CAIRTGSNQPQHF
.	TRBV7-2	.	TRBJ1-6	TGTGCCAGCAGCGATCCAGGGGTTGGCTATAATTCACCCCTCCACTTT	CASSDPGVGYNSPLHF
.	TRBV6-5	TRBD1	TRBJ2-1	TGTGCCAGCAGACTACTCACAGGGGGTGGGCACAATGAGCAGTTCTTC	CASRLLTGGGHNEQFF
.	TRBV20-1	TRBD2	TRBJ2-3	TGCAGTGCTAGTAGTGGGGGGGGGCAGTATTTT	CSASSGGGQYF
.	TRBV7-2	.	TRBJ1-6	TGTGCCAGCAGCCCCCGGGCAGGGCAGGATTCACCCCTCCACTTT	CASSPRAGQDSPLHF
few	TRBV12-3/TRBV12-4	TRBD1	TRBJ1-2	TGTGCCAGCAGTATGGGCACAGGGGGAAACTATGGCTACACCTTC	CASSMGTGGNYGYTF
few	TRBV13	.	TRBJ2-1	TGTGCCAGCAGCCCGGAAGACAATGAGCAGTTCTTC	CASSPEDNEQFF
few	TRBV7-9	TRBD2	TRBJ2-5	TGTGCCAGCAGCCCACCGGGAGGGCCAGAGGAGACCCAGTACTTC	CASSPPGGPEETQYF
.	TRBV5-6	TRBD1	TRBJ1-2	TGTGCCAGCAGCAAAACCGGGACAGGGTATAACTATGGCTACACCTTC	CASSKTGTGYNYGYTF
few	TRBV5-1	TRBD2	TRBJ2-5	TGCGCCAGCAGTATCACTAGCGGGGTAGAAGAGACCCAGTACTTC	CASSITSGVEETQYF
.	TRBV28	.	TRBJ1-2	TGTGCCAGCAGAAAGGACAGTTCACTCTATGGCTACACCTTC	CASRKDSSLYGYTF
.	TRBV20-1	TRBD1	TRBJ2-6	TGCAGTGCTAGAGCCACGGGACAGATCTCTGGGGCCAACGTCCTGACTTTC	CSARATGQISGANVLTF